This T cell receptor beta chain was recorded in a study of PD-1 blockade in classical Hodgkin lymphoma. Study-wide results and limits: At baseline, newly diagnosed patients reportedly showed less TCR diversity than healthy donors. At C4D1, TCR diversity had climbed significantly for CD4+ cells, though not for CD8+ cells. Any patient who commenced nivolumab under 1 year after ASCT was excluded.

The germline V gene encodes CDR1 SGHRS and CDR2 YFSETQ. V lost 0 bases and J lost 5; bases outside the gene matches: 5. The CDR3 spans 15 residues. Remarks on this clone: Its antigen is still unknown.

Assay: immunoSEQ multiplex PCR; the TCRdb copy retains only in-frame clones and omits some. Of 50,000 to 65,000 clones in the sample, around 90% were seen once. Following autologous stem cell transplantation, relapse occurred in every patient, and exposure to brentuximab vedotin varied. Complete response, partial response or progressive disease constituted the best responses recorded. This sequence originates from a human donor with classical Hodgkin lymphoma. This sample comprised peripheral blood mononuclear cells (PBMCs), obtained before the second cycle of nivolumab. This chain links TRBV5-1 with TRBJ2-5, with 9 bases aligning to TRBD2. The CDR3 DNA sequence: TGCGCCAGCAGCTTGGGACTAGCGGAGGGGGAGACCCAGTACTTC. Encoded protein: CASSLGLAEGETQYF.